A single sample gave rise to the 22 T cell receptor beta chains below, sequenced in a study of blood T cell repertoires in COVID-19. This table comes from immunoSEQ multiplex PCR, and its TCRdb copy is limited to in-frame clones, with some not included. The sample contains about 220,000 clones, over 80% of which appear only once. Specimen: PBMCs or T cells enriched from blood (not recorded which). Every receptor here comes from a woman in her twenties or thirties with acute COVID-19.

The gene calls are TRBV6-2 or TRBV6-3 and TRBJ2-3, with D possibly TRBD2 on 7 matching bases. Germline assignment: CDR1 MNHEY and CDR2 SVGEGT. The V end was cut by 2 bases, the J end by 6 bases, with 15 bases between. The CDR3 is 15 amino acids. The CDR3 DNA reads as TGTGCCAGCAGTTACGGCGGGGGCCCTTGGGATACGCAGTATTTT. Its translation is CASSYGGGPWDTQYF.

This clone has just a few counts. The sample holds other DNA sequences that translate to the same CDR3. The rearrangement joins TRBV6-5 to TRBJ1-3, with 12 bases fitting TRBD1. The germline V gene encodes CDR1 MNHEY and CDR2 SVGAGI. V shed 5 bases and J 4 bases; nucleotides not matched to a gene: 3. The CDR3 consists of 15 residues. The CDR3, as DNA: TGTGCCAGCAGTCGGGACAGGGGGCTCGGAAACACCATATATTTT. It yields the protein CASSRDRGLGNTIYF.

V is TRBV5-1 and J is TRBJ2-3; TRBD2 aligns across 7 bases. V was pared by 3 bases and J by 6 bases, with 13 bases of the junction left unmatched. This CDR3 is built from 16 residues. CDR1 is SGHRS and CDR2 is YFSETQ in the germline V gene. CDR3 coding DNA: TGCGCCAGCAGCTCGGAGCGGGGCCCATCTGGGGATACGCAGTATTTT. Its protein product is CASSSERGPSGDTQYF.

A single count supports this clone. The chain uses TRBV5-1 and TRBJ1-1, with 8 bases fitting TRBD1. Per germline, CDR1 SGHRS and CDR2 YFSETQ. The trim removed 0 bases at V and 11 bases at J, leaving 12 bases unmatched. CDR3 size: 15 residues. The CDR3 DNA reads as TGCGCCAGCAGCTTGGGGACCCGGGACAGGCCGGTTGCTTTCTTT. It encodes CASSLGTRDRPVAFF.

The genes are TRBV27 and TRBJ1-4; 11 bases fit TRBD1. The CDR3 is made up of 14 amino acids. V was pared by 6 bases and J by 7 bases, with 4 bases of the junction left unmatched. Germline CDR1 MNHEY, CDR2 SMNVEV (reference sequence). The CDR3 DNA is TGTGCCAGCAGCTCCGGGACAGGGGGTGAAAAACTGTTTTTT. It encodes CASSSGTGGEKLFF. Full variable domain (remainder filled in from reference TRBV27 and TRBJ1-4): EAQVTQNPRYLITVTGKKLTVTCSQNMNHEYMSWYRQDPGLGLRQIYYSMNVEVTDKGDVPEGYKVSRKEKRNFPLILESPSPNQTSLYFCASSSGTGGEKLFFGSGTQLSVL.

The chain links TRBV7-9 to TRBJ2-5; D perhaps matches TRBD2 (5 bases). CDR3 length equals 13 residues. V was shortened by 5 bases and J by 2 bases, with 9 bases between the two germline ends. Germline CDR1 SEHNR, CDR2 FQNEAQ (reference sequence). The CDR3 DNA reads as TGTGCCAGCAGCACCGGGGTTCAAGAGACCCAGTACTTC. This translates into CASSTGVQETQYF.

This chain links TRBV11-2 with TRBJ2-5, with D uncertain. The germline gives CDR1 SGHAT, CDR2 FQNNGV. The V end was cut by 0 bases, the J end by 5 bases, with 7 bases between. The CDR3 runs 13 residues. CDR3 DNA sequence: TGTGCCAGCAGCTTAGAGAGGCTCGAGACCCAGTACTTC. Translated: CASSLERLETQYF.

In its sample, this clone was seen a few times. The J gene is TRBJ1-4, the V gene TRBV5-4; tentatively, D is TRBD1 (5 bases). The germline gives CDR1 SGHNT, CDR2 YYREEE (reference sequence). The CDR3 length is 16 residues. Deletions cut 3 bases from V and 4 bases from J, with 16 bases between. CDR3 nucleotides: TGTGCCAGCAGCTCACTCGGGGGAGCGGTTAATGAAAAACTGTTTTTT. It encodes CASSSLGGAVNEKLFF.

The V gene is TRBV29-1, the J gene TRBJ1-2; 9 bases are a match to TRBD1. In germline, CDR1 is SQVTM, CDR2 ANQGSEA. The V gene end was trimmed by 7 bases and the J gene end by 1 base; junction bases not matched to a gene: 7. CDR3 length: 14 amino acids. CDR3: CSGTGEGDNYGYTF. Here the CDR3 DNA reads TGCAGCGGGACAGGGGAGGGGGATAACTATGGCTACACCTTC.

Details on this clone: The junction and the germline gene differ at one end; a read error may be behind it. Here the CDR3 reads CASSQGGDQPQHF. For the CDR3, the DNA is TGTGCCAGCAGTCAAGGAGGTGACCAGCCCCAGCATTTT. V and J are TRBV3-1 (or the pseudogene TRBV3-2) and TRBJ1-5; D remains unclear. CDR3 size: 13 residues. From germline, CDR1 is LGHDT and CDR2 YNNKEL (reference sequence).

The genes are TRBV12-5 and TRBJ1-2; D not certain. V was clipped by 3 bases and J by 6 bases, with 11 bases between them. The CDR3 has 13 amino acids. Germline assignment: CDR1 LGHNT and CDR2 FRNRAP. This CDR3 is CASGFVSTHGYTF. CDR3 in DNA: TGTGCTAGTGGTTTTGTTTCAACTCATGGCTACACCTTC.

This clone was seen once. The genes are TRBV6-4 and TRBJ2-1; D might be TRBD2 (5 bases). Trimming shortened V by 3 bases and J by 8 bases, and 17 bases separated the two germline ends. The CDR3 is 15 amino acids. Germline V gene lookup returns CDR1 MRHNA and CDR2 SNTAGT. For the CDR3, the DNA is TGTGCCAGCAGTGAAGTTCCGGGCAGCGGCGATGAGCAGTTCTTC. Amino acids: CASSEVPGSGDEQFF.

The CDR3 is CASSSLRGGRGTDTQYF. DNA for the CDR3: TGTGCCAGCAGCTCCCTGCGTGGGGGCCGGGGCACAGATACGCAGTATTTT. The gene calls are TRBV7-2 and TRBJ2-3; TRBD1 is a possible D gene (6 bases). V was pared by 4 bases and J by 1 base, with 18 bases between. The CDR3 sequence is 17 residues long. Per the germline V gene, CDR1 is SGHTA and CDR2 is FQGNSA.

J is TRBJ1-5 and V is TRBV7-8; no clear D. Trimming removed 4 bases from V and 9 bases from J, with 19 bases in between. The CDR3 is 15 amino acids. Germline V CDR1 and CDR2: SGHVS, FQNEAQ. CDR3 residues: CASSSWAGEVRPQHF. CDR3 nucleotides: TGTGCCAGCAGCTCCTGGGCCGGGGAGGTACGGCCCCAGCATTTT.

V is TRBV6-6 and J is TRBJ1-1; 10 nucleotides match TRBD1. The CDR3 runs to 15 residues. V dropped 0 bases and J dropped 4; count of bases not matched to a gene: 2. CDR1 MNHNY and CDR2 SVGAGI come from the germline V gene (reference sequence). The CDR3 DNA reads TGTGCCAGCAGTTACTCGAGGACAGGGGGCACTGAAGCTTTCTTT. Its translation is CASSYSRTGGTEAFF.

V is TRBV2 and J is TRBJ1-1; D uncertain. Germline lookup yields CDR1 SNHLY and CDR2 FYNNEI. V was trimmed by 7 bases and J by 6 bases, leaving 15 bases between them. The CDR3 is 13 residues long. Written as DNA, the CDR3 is TGTGCCAGCAAAGACTCAACCCCCGCTGAAGCTTTCTTT. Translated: CASKDSTPAEAFF.

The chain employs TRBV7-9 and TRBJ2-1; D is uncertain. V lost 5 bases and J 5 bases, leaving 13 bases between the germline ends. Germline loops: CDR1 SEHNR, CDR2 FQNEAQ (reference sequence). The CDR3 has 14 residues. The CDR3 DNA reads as TGTGCCAGCAGCGTACGCATCGGTAACAATGAGCAGTTCTTC. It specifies CASSVRIGNNEQFF.

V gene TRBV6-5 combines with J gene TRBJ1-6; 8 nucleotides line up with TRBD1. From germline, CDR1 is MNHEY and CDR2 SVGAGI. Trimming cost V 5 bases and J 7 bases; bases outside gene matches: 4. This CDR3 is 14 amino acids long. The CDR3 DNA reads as TGTGCCAGCAGTCCGACAGGGGAGAATTCACCCCTCCACTTT. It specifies CASSPTGENSPLHF.

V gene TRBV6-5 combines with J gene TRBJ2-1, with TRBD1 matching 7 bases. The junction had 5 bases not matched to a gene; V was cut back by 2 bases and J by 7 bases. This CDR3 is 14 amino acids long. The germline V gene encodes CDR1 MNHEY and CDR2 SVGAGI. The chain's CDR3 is CASSYTSRGNEQFF. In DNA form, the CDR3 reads TGTGCCAGCAGTTACACATCCAGGGGGAATGAGCAGTTCTTC.

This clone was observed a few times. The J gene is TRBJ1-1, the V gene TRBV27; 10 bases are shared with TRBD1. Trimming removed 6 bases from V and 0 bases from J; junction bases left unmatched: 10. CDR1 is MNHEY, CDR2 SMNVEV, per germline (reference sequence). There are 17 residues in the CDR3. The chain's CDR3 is CASSSIRQGAMNTEAFF. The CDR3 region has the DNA TGTGCCAGCAGCTCCATTAGACAGGGGGCGATGAACACTGAAGCTTTCTTT.

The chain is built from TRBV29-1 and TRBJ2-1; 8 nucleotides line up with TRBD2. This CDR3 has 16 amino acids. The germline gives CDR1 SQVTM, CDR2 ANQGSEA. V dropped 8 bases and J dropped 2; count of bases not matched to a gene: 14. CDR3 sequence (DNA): TGCAGCTTCTTTCCCTCCGGGACTAGGCCCTACAATGAGCAGTTCTTC. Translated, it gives CSFFPSGTRPYNEQFF.

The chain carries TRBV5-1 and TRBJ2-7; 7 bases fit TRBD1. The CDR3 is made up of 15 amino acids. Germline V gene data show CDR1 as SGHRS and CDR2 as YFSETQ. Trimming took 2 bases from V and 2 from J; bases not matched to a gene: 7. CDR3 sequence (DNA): TGCGCCAGCAGCTTAACGGGACAGATCACCTACGAGCAGTACTTC. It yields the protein CASSLTGQITYEQYF.